This TCR beta chain was retrieved from a study of CD8 T cells in ankylosing spondylitis. General study results and limits: Blood of patients with ankylosing spondylitis appeared to be characterized by a TCR beta motif of several highly homologous variants.

Quantitative molecular-barcoded 5'-RACE generated the TCR beta libraries. TCRdb used MiXCR to reprocess the 5' RACE reads, holding one entry per CDR3 protein. This table has around 770,000 distinct CDR3 sequences, under 20% appearing once. The germline gives CDR1 SGHRS, CDR2 YFSETQ. The V and J ends lost 4 bases and 2 bases, in that order; junction bases with no gene match: 11. The CDR3 totals 16 residues. On this clonotype: Antigen: not known.

Sequencing was done on a sample of blood, either unsorted or a sorted T cell fraction (not recorded which). The chain joins TRBV5-1 to TRBJ2-7; 8 bases line up with TRBD1. The sequence came from a male donor with ankylosing spondylitis. CDR3 region: CASSLVKQDRAYEQYF. CDR3 nucleotides: TGCGCCAGCAGCCTAGTGAAACAGGACAGGGCCTACGAGCAGTACTTC.